This T cell receptor (beta chain) was sequenced for a study of cytomegalovirus exposure and HLA in healthy donors. After removal of 4 bases from V and 5 bases from J, the junction contained 10 bases not matched to a gene. CDR3 length: 16 amino acids. CDR1 is PRHDT and CDR2 is FYEKMQ in the germline V gene (reference sequence). 60 Vbeta and 13 Jbeta primers were used in PCR. This table comes from immunoSEQ multiplex PCR, and its TCRdb copy is limited to in-frame clones, with some not included. This table holds 150,000 or so clones. Study results and limitations: Being indistinguishable, some V segments were excluded, TRBV6-2 and TRBV6-3 among them. Later work found most CMV-associated TCR beta chains apparently HLA-restricted. Many donors carried some public TCRs, although rarity characterized most TCR sequences. Presence/absence analyses assumed roughly uniform sequencing depth across donors, which may not hold.

With respect to this clone: The antigen is not known.

The rearrangement uses TRBV13 and TRBJ2-1; 8 bases agree with TRBD2. Sequencing used PBMCs. This receptor was identified in a woman between 45 and 60 years old in good health and CMV-seronegative. The CDR3 DNA is TGTGCCAGCAGCTCTTGGGGTAGCGGGGATCACAATGAGCAGTTCTTC. Amino acid sequence: CASSSWGSGDHNEQFF. Using reference TRBV13 and TRBJ2-1 for the parts outside the CDR3, the full variable domain is AAGVIQSPRHLIKEKRETATLKCYPIPRHDTVYWYQQGPGQDPQFLISFYEKMQSDKGSIPDRFSAQQFSDYHSELNMSSLELGDSALYFCASSSWGSGDHNEQFFGPGTRLTVL.